This T cell receptor beta chain was profiled in a study of CD8 T cells in ankylosing spondylitis. Whole-study findings and limits: Ankylosing spondylitis blood seemed to carry a telltale TCR beta motif made of several highly homologous variants. Significant enrichment of disease-linked clones was reported in matched ankylosing spondylitis synovial fluid.

The germline gives CDR1 SEHNR, CDR2 FQNEAQ (reference sequence). The V end lost 3 bases, the J end lost 2 bases, and 13 bases lay between the germline ends. There are 15 residues in the CDR3. Concerning this clonotype itself: Its antigen is unknown.

As the method for making TCR beta libraries, quantitative 5'-RACE with molecular barcodes was used. TCRdb reprocessed the 5' RACE reads with MiXCR, giving one entry per CDR3 protein. The sample has some 240,000 distinct CDR3 sequences; around 6.6% are singletons. The sequence was obtained from a male donor with ankylosing spondylitis. The sequenced sample consisted of blood, either unsorted or a sorted T cell fraction (not recorded which). The genes are TRBV7-9 and TRBJ1-1; D not resolved. The CDR3 bases are TGTGCCAGCAGCTTCTCGAGGCCAAAAAACACTGAAGCTTTCTTT. Translating it yields CASSFSRPKNTEAFF.